The 2 T cell receptor delta chains listed next were all sequenced from one sample in a study of Vδ1+ human thymocytes. Study-wide findings and caveats: Thymic TRG and TRD repertoires appeared highly polyclonal.

No antigen has been assigned to these receptors. RNA was extracted from the cells and then reverse transcribed. Pooled V-gene forward primers with one constant-region reverse primer generated the CDR3 amplicons by multiplex PCR. TCRdb repeated clone calling on the multiplex PCR reads with CATT. The sample consists of around 60,000 delta-chain clones, about 15% of them appearing once. The sequenced material came from Vdelta1+ gamma-delta thymocytes from the thymus. Subset of the sample: FACS-sorted CD3+ TCRalphabeta- TCRVdelta1+ TCRVdelta2- thymocytes. These receptors came from a girl less than two years old who had congenital heart surgery.

V and J are TRDV1 and TRDJ1; no reliable D call. From germline, CDR1 is TSWWSYY and CDR2 QGS. V lost 1 base, J lost 0 bases, and 9 bases lay in between. CDR3 length: 15 residues. The CDR3 DNA sequence: TGTGCTCTTGGGGAACGGGCAAACAACACCGATAAACTCATCTTT. It is translated as CALGERANNTDKLIF.

This clone has a handful of counts. The rearrangement uses TRDV1 and TRDJ1; 9 bases agree with TRDD3. Looked up from germline, CDR1 is TSWWSYY and CDR2 is QGS. Losses at the gene ends were 0 bases for V and 2 bases for J; bases not matched to a gene: 16. This CDR3 spans 20 amino acids. CDR3 protein: CALGELCPDRGYAITDKLIF. Written as DNA, the CDR3 is TGTGCTCTTGGGGAACTATGTCCTGATAGGGGATACGCCATTACCGATAAACTCATCTTT.